This T cell receptor (beta chain) came from a study of T-cell reconstitution after alpha-beta-depleted transplantation in children. Trimming removed 5 bases from V and 4 bases from J, with 17 bases in between. Germline CDR1 SEHNR, CDR2 FQNEAQ (reference sequence). The CDR3 has 16 residues. A library of TCRbeta sequences, prepared with unique molecular identifiers, was generated. MiXCR, applied by TCRdb to the PCR reads, yields one record per CDR3 protein. Of 90,000 to 100,000 distinct CDR3 sequences in the sample, 20% to 30% were seen once. This clonotype was observed a handful of times. The sequencing here drew on PBMCs, taken before TCRalphabeta/CD19-depleted stem cell transplant. The rearrangement joins TRBV7-9 to TRBJ2-2; the D gene is possibly TRBD2 (6 bases). The source is a boy aged 2-15 years with acute lymphoblastic leukemia, due to receive a stem cell transplant. As DNA, the CDR3 is TGTGCCAGCAGCCACACCGGGACTTCCCTCACCGGGGAGCTGTTTTTT. It yields the protein CASSHTGTSLTGELFF.